What follows are 29 T cell receptor beta chains derived from one specimen sequenced in a study of cytomegalovirus exposure and HLA in healthy donors. The PCR used 60 Vbeta and 13 Jbeta primers. The assay was immunoSEQ multiplex PCR, and TCRdb's table has in-frame clones only and misses some. Here the sample spans about 160,000 clones, 71% being singletons. Sequenced input: PBMCs. Receptors originate from a young woman in good health and CMV-seronegative.

This clone was recorded only once. The chain has TRBV6-5 and TRBJ1-6, with 8 bases fitting TRBD1. The V gene's germline CDR1 is MNHEY and CDR2 SVGAGI. Trimming removed 2 bases from V and 7 bases from J; junction bases left unmatched: 4. This CDR3 has 15 residues. CDR3 nucleotide sequence: TGTGCCAGCAGTTACGAGCAGGGGGCGAATTCACCCCTCCACTTT. Translation: CASSYEQGANSPLHF.

The CDR3 DNA follows: TGTGCCAGTAGTGCTACCCGGGACAGGGCGAATGAGCAGTTCTTC. Translation: CASSATRDRANEQFF. The V and J genes are TRBV19 and TRBJ2-1; 9 nucleotides match TRBD1. The CDR3 contains 15 residues. Germline V gene data show CDR1 as LNHDA and CDR2 as SQIVND (reference sequence). After removal of 5 bases from V and 7 bases from J, the junction contained 9 bases not matched to a gene.

There are a few counts of this clone. The gene calls are TRBV4-3 and TRBJ2-1; no reliable D call. The CDR3 contains 12 residues. Germline-derived CDR1 and CDR2 are LGHNA and YSLEER. Trimming shortened V by 1 base and J by 7 bases, and 5 bases separated the two germline ends. The CDR3 is CASSQAGNEQFF. The CDR3, as DNA: TGCGCCAGCAGCCAAGCGGGTAATGAGCAGTTCTTC.

The chain employs TRBV28 and TRBJ1-5, with D hard to call. This CDR3 has 13 amino acids. V lost 7 bases and J 6 bases, leaving 13 bases between the germline ends. Germline V gene sequence: CDR1 MDHEN, CDR2 SYDVKM. CDR3 sequence reads: CASITSPGQPQHF. The CDR3 DNA is TGTGCCAGCATAACTAGTCCGGGTCAGCCCCAGCATTTT.

The chain links TRBV7-3 to TRBJ2-5, with 7 bases matching TRBD2. Germline CDR1 reads SGHTA; CDR2 reads FQGTGA. Unmatched junction bases numbered 10, after V lost 4 bases and J lost 5 bases. This CDR3 is 15 amino acids long. CDR3 DNA sequence: TGTGCCAGCAGCTCATCGGGGGGTGGGGGGGAGACCCAGTACTTC. Translating gives CASSSSGGGGETQYF. The full variable domain, in which reference TRBV7-3 and TRBJ2-5 provide the parts outside the CDR3, is GAGVSQTPSNKVTEKGKYVELRCDPISGHTALYWYRQSLGQGPEFLIYFQGTGAADDSGLPNDRFFAVRPEGSVSTLKIQRTERGDSAVYLCASSSSGGGGETQYFGPGTRLLVL.

The rearrangement links TRBV30 to TRBJ1-5; D is unclear. Looked up from germline, CDR1 is GTSNPN and CDR2 is SVGIG (reference sequence). CDR3 length equals 18 residues. V was clipped by 2 bases and J by 7 bases, with 27 bases between them. The CDR3 DNA reads TGTGCCTGGAGTTATCTCCGCAAGCGGCCCTCTAAAGTCCAGCCCCAGCATTTT. It is translated as CAWSYLRKRPSKVQPQHF.

The chain links TRBV7-3 to TRBJ2-3; TRBD2 is a possible D gene (6 bases). The germline gives CDR1 SGHTA, CDR2 FQGTGA. Trimming took 3 bases from V and 1 from J, leaving 11 bases between them. This CDR3 has 15 amino acids. This CDR3 is CASSLTGAGTDTQYF. CDR3 bases: TGTGCCAGCAGCTTGACGGGAGCGGGCACAGATACGCAGTATTTT.

This sequence joins TRBV29-1 and TRBJ2-3; 10 nucleotides agree with TRBD2. Germline CDR1 reads SQVTM; CDR2 reads ANQGSEA. This CDR3 region has 14 residues. Trimming removed 7 bases from V and 2 bases from J; junction bases left unmatched: 6. The CDR3 DNA reads TGCAGCGCACGACTAGCGGGCTTCACAGATACGCAGTATTTT. Protein sequence: CSARLAGFTDTQYF.

The J gene is TRBJ1-2, the V gene TRBV11-2; 11 bases fit TRBD1. The CDR3 extends over 16 amino acids. CDR1 is SGHAT and CDR2 is FQNNGV in the germline V gene. Trimming removed 5 bases from V and 7 bases from J; junction bases left unmatched: 12. CDR3 amino acids: CASSLLKLGTGGGYTF. The CDR3 region has the DNA TGTGCCAGCAGCCTACTTAAGCTCGGGACAGGGGGTGGCTACACCTTC.

In this sample, this clone turned up a few times. The chain uses TRBV7-3 and TRBJ2-1; TRBD2 agrees at 9 bases. The CDR3 runs 16 residues. Germline values: CDR1 SGHTA, CDR2 FQGTGA. Trimming cost V 4 bases and J 8 bases; bases outside gene matches: 12. The DNA for the CDR3 is TGTGCCAGCAGCTCGCTTAGGCGGGGGGGTTTAGATGAGCAGTTCTTC. It yields the protein CASSSLRRGGLDEQFF.

J is TRBJ1-2 and V is TRBV7-2; tentatively, D is TRBD1 (6 bases). The CDR3 runs 13 residues. Germline V gene lookup returns CDR1 SGHTA and CDR2 FQGNSA. V lost 3 bases, J lost 4 bases, and 9 bases lay in between. The CDR3 protein is CASSFQQGYGYTF. The CDR3 nucleotides are TGTGCCAGCAGCTTCCAACAGGGCTATGGCTACACCTTC.

The V gene is TRBV5-1, the J gene TRBJ1-4; D perhaps matches TRBD1 (5 bases). The CDR3 has 14 residues. Looked up from germline, CDR1 is SGHRS and CDR2 is YFSETQ. V shed 1 base and J shed 8 bases, with 12 bases lying between them. Here the CDR3 reads CASSLSRADEKLFF. Written as DNA, the CDR3 is TGCGCCAGCAGCTTGAGCAGGGCGGACGAAAAACTGTTTTTT.

This sequence joins TRBV19 and TRBJ2-5; 7 bases map to TRBD2. V was pared by 4 bases and J by 6 bases, with 11 bases of the junction left unmatched. This CDR3 spans 15 amino acids. Germline V lookup: CDR1 LNHDA, CDR2 SQIVND (reference sequence). CDR3 protein: CASSTFEAGRQTQYF. The CDR3 nucleotides are TGTGCCAGTAGTACTTTCGAAGCGGGAAGGCAGACCCAGTACTTC.

The table lists this clone with a few counts. The J gene is TRBJ2-7, the V gene TRBV7-2, with 9 bases lining up with TRBD2. The CDR3 has 16 amino acids. With 3 bases clipped from V and 2 bases from J, the junction kept 8 bases outside the gene matches. Germline V lookup: CDR1 SGHTA, CDR2 FQGNSA. CDR3 DNA: TGTGCCAGCAGCTTGGGTCCTTCTAGCGGGGCCTACGAGCAGTACTTC. Protein product: CASSLGPSSGAYEQYF.

The chain recombines TRBV2 with TRBJ2-1; a weak D match, TRBD2 (6 bases). The V end was cut by 4 bases, the J end by 4 bases, with 11 bases between. CDR3 length: 14 amino acids. The V gene's germline CDR1 is SNHLY and CDR2 FYNNEI. The CDR3 DNA sequence: TGTGCCAGCAGTGGAGGGGACTTATACAATGAGCAGTTCTTC. This gives the protein CASSGGDLYNEQFF.

The gene calls are TRBV30 and TRBJ1-1; 8 nucleotides agree with TRBD1. In germline, CDR1 is GTSNPN, CDR2 SVGIG (reference sequence). The CDR3 consists of 13 residues. V shed 5 bases, J shed 5 bases, and the junction held 7 bases outside the gene matches. The CDR3 spells CAWAGQGGTEAFF. In nucleotides, the CDR3 is TGTGCCTGGGCCGGACAGGGAGGGACTGAAGCTTTCTTT.

V usage is TRBV18 and J usage is TRBJ2-3; perhaps TRBD1 as D (6 bases). Trimming left V 3 bases short and J 6 bases short, with 13 bases between. This CDR3 has 14 residues. Germline values: CDR1 KGHSH, CDR2 LQKENI. CDR3 loop: CASSPKTGRDTQYF. The CDR3, as DNA: TGTGCCAGCTCACCGAAAACAGGGCGGGATACGCAGTATTTT.

CDR3 sequence (DNA): TGTGCCAGCAACAGGTACCTGGATTCACCCCTCCACTTT. It yields the protein CASNRYLDSPLHF. The V and J genes are TRBV6-5 and TRBJ1-6, with D possibly being TRBD1 (5 bases). The CDR3 consists of 13 residues. Trimming took 7 bases from V and 8 from J, leaving 12 bases between them. Germline V lookup: CDR1 MNHEY, CDR2 SVGAGI.

The chain joins TRBV6-1 to TRBJ2-2; perhaps TRBD1 as D (5 bases). Trimming removed 2 bases at V and 6 bases at J, with 10 bases between. The CDR3 consists of 14 residues. Germline CDR1 MNHNS, CDR2 SASEGT. For the CDR3, the DNA is TGTGCCAGCAGTGAACAGGGTTGGGCCGGGGAGCTGTTTTTT. Amino acids: CASSEQGWAGELFF.

This chain links TRBV5-5 with TRBJ2-2; D might be TRBD2 (5 bases). This CDR3 is built from 16 residues. The V gene's germline CDR1 is SGHKS and CDR2 YYEKEE (reference sequence). Trimming cost V 4 bases and J 2 bases, with 15 bases left between them. CDR3 bases: TGTGCCAGCAGCCCCGACTACGAGCCAAACACCGGGGAGCTGTTTTTT. This gives the protein CASSPDYEPNTGELFF.

In this sample, this clone turned up a few times. The chain has TRBV11-2 and TRBJ2-3; the match to TRBD2 covers 8 bases. Germline V gene lookup returns CDR1 SGHAT and CDR2 FQNNGV. J gave up 1 base and V 5 bases, and 5 bases lay outside the gene matches. The CDR3 sequence is 15 residues long. As DNA, the CDR3 is TGTGCCAGCAGCCCTGGACTAGCACGCACAGATACGCAGTATTTT. Protein sequence: CASSPGLARTDTQYF. The full variable domain, its missing parts supplied by reference TRBV11-2 and TRBJ2-3, is EAGVAQSPRYKIIEKRQSVAFWCNPISGHATLYWYQQILGQGPKLLIQFQNNGVVDDSQLPKDRFSAERLKGVDSTLKIQPAKLEDSAVYLCASSPGLARTDTQYFGPGTRLTVL.

The chain is built from TRBV7-6 and TRBJ2-2, with D perhaps matching TRBD2 (5 bases). The germline V and J ends were trimmed by 1 base and 6 bases, with 6 bases remaining between them. The germline V gene encodes CDR1 SGHVS and CDR2 FNYEAQ. The CDR3 consists of 13 residues. The CDR3 sequence is CASSLGGAGELFF. DNA for the CDR3: TGTGCCAGCAGCTTAGGGGGAGCCGGGGAGCTGTTTTTT.

V gene TRBV10-3 combines with J gene TRBJ1-1; TRBD1 might be the D (6 bases). Germline V gene sequence: CDR1 ENHRY, CDR2 SYGVKD. Trimming stripped 10 bases from V and 8 bases from J, with 17 bases between. The CDR3 is made up of 12 amino acids. The CDR3 here is CATEKAQGEAFF. Here the CDR3 DNA reads TGTGCCACAGAAAAGGCTCAGGGGGAAGCTTTCTTT.

In regard to this clone: The sample holds other DNA sequences that translate to the same CDR3. The chain links TRBV15 to TRBJ1-5, with a weak D call TRBD1 (6 bases). Germline V gene lookup returns CDR1 LNHNV and CDR2 YYDKDF (reference sequence). This CDR3 comprises 15 residues. V lost 6 bases to trimming and J lost 1 base, with 13 bases between them. For the CDR3, the DNA is TGTGCCACCAGTGTCTGGACAGTGAGCAATCAGCCCCAGCATTTT. Translated, it gives CATSVWTVSNQPQHF.

V and J are TRBV5-6 and TRBJ2-5, with 16 bases fitting TRBD2. The J call is in doubt because the DNA end fits TRBJ2-7 better. Per germline, CDR1 SGHDT and CDR2 YYEEEE. CDR3 size: 17 residues. CDR3 amino acids: CASSGPGLAGGGGEQYF. For the CDR3, the DNA is TGTGCCAGCAGCGGGCCGGGACTAGCGGGAGGGGGGGGCGAGCAGTACTTC.

In its sample, this clone was seen a few times. This chain links TRBV2 with TRBJ1-5; D unclear. CDR1 is SNHLY and CDR2 is FYNNEI in the germline V gene. The CDR3 has 13 residues. Trimming left V 7 bases short and J 0 bases short, with 7 bases between. The CDR3 DNA reads as TGTGCCAGCACAACTTATAGCAATCAGCCCCAGCATTTT. Translated: CASTTYSNQPQHF.

The chain recombines TRBV5-4 with TRBJ2-2, with 7 nucleotides matching TRBD1. The germline V gene encodes CDR1 SGHNT and CDR2 YYREEE (reference sequence). Germline trimming cut 4 bases from V and 2 bases from J; bases unmatched to any gene: 8. CDR3 size: 16 residues. The CDR3 loop is CASSQYRDSNTGELFF. The CDR3 DNA reads TGTGCCAGCAGCCAATACCGGGACAGCAACACCGGGGAGCTGTTTTTT. The variable domain in full, with the rest retrieved from reference TRBV5-4 and TRBJ2-2, is ETGVTQSPTHLIKTRGQQVTLRCSSQSGHNTVSWYQQALGQGPQFIFQYYREEENGRGNFPPRFSGLQFPNYSSELNVNALELDDSALYLCASSQYRDSNTGELFFGEGSRLTVL.

The V gene is TRBV2, the J gene TRBJ2-3, with D perhaps TRBD1 (6 bases). This CDR3 has 15 residues. V was shortened by 3 bases and J by 0 bases, with 10 bases between the two germline ends. Looked up from germline, CDR1 is SNHLY and CDR2 is FYNNEI. For the CDR3, the DNA is TGTGCCAGCAGTGATGTGGGGGCAAGCACAGATACGCAGTATTTT. Translated: CASSDVGASTDTQYF.

CDR3 in amino acids: CASSFQLAGVDEQFF. As DNA, the CDR3 is TGTGCCAGCAGTTTTCAACTAGCGGGAGTAGATGAGCAGTTCTTC. This chain uses TRBV27 with TRBJ2-1; 11 bases map to TRBD2. The junction had 6 bases not matched to a gene; V was cut back by 3 bases and J by 8 bases. Germline CDR1 is MNHEY and CDR2 is SMNVEV (reference sequence). This CDR3 contains 15 residues.